The rows below give T cell receptor beta chains drawn from one sample of a study of siplizumab effects on memory and regulatory T cells. Clones were sequenced by immunoSEQ multiplex PCR, and TCRdb holds only the in-frame ones, with some missing. The sample shows around 97,000 clones, roughly 94% of them seen only once. The sample consisted of non-Treg CD4+ T cells sorted from blood. Receptors originate from a human donor in good health. Each CDR3 is given with its conserved first and last residue.

V	J	CDR3
TRBV5-1	TRBJ2-1	CASSLVPSGSVREQLF
TRBV9	TRBJ1-1	CASSVGLGLVGTEAFF
TRBV18	TRBJ2-7	CASSPLGLEQYF
TRBV18	TRBJ1-1	CASSPTSRNTEAFF
TRBV11-2	TRBJ1-6	CASSSRLGGSPLHF
TRBV11-2	TRBJ2-3	CASSPNPASGSPDTQYF
TRBV9	TRBJ2-1	CASSVFAGGMGNEQFF
TRBV11-2	TRBJ2-1	CASSLQGSVNEQFF
TRBV28	TRBJ2-1	CASRYSGSNNNEQFF
TRBV4-1	TRBJ2-1	CASSQGLAVGSDEQFF
TRBV5-1	TRBJ1-1	CASSLAMSGRNTEAFF
TRBV7-2	TRBJ1-1	CASSLKRNTEAFF
TRBV11-2	TRBJ1-5	CASSLAGQPQHF
TRBV10-2	TRBJ1-5	CASSEAAYSNQPQHF
TRBV5-8	TRBJ1-4	CASSPLGQGREKLFF
TRBV28	TRBJ2-7	CASKIGGQGSYEQYF
TRBV11-2	TRBJ2-7	CASTSVSWAAMEEQYF
TRBV7-9	TRBJ1-1	CASSQGTGNEAFF